Presented here are 2 T cell receptor beta chains from one specimen sequenced in a study of blood T cell repertoires in COVID-19. Profiled with immunoSEQ multiplex PCR; TCRdb holds only in-frame clones, not every one. The sample holds 100,000 to 150,000 clones, roughly 90% seen once. Sequencing was carried out using peripheral blood. The receptors were gathered from a man aged 65-85 years with active COVID-19.

This chain joins TRBV5-1 and TRBJ1-2, with D perhaps TRBD1 (5 bases). The CDR3 contains 16 residues. CDR1 and CDR2 from the germline V gene are SGHRS and YFSETQ. V lost 2 bases and J lost 4, with 18 bases in between. The CDR3 nucleotides read TGCGCCAGCAGCTTCGACAGTACTACAAAGTCCTATGGCTACACCTTC. Encoded protein: CASSFDSTTKSYGYTF.

The J gene is TRBJ2-5, the V gene TRBV6-2 or TRBV6-3; a weak D match, TRBD2 (6 bases). Germline V lookup: CDR1 MNHEY, CDR2 SVGEGT. This CDR3 region has 16 residues. The V end lost 1 base, the J end lost 5 bases, and 17 bases lay between the germline ends. CDR3 in amino acids: CASSYLVAGLGETQYF. The DNA for the CDR3 is TGTGCCAGCAGTTACTTAGTCGCGGGGCTGGGGGAGACCCAGTACTTC.